The 24 T cell receptor beta chains in this list originate from one sample, sequenced in a study of siplizumab effects on memory and regulatory T cells. Produced via immunoSEQ multiplex PCR; TCRdb's table is partial and in-frame only. The table lists about 57,000 clones, roughly 80% of them singletons. Sequenced: memory CD4+ T cells sorted from blood. All receptors come from a human donor in good health.

CDR3 amino acids: CASSLQGFGNYEQYF. The CDR3 DNA reads as TGTGCCAGCAGCTTGCAGGGATTTGGGAACTACGAGCAGTACTTC. V and J are TRBV13 and TRBJ2-7, with D possibly TRBD1 on 5 matching bases. Germline V gene data show CDR1 as PRHDT and CDR2 as FYEKMQ (reference sequence). CDR3 size: 15 residues. V was pared by 3 bases and J by 3 bases, with 15 bases between. Full variable domain (remainder filled in from reference TRBV13 and TRBJ2-7): AAGVIQSPRHLIKEKRETATLKCYPIPRHDTVYWYQQGPGQDPQFLISFYEKMQSDKGSIPDRFSAQQFSDYHSELNMSSLELGDSALYFCASSLQGFGNYEQYFGPGTRLTVT.

The genes are TRBV18 and TRBJ1-4; no firm D call. Deletions cut 4 bases from V and 3 bases from J, with 9 bases between. The CDR3 spans 14 residues. CDR1 and CDR2 from the germline V gene are KGHSH and LQKENI. Here the CDR3 DNA reads TGTGCCAGCTCACTGGGAGGTGCTAATGAAAAACTGTTTTTT. Translated: CASSLGGANEKLFF.

The rearrangement joins TRBV29-1 to TRBJ1-4; 10 nucleotides match TRBD1. V gave up 7 bases and J gave up 5 bases; unmatched junction bases: 1. Looked up from germline, CDR1 is SQVTM and CDR2 is ANQGSEA. The CDR3 length is 12 residues. The CDR3 DNA sequence: TGCAGCGGGGGACAGGGGAATGAAAAACTGTTTTTT. This encodes CSGGQGNEKLFF. Based on the CDR3 plus reference TRBV29-1 and TRBJ1-4, the full variable domain is SAVISQKPSRDICQRGTSLTIQCQVDSQVTMMFWYRQQPGQSLTLIATANQGSEATYESGFVIDKFPISRPNLTFSTLTVSNMSPEDSSIYLCSGGQGNEKLFFGSGTQLSVL.

J is TRBJ1-3 and V is TRBV5-1; D remains unclear. Germline CDR1 reads SGHRS; CDR2 reads YFSETQ. The V and J ends lost 3 bases and 1 base respectively, with 8 bases between them. This CDR3 is 14 amino acids long. CDR3 sequence: CASSSALSGNTIYF. The CDR3 DNA sequence: TGCGCCAGCAGCTCCGCATTGTCTGGAAACACCATATATTTT.

This clone showed up just once. This chain joins TRBV7-9 and TRBJ2-1; 9 bases fit TRBD2. Germline loops: CDR1 SEHNR, CDR2 FQNEAQ (reference sequence). CDR3 length equals 15 residues. After removal of 5 bases from V and 5 bases from J, the junction contained 7 bases not matched to a gene. CDR3 nucleotide sequence: TGTGCCAGCAGCGTACTAGCGGGTTATGACAATGAGCAGTTCTTC. This gives the protein CASSVLAGYDNEQFF.

The chain joins TRBV2 to TRBJ1-6; maybe TRBD1 (6 bases). The CDR3 is made up of 17 amino acids. Trimming took 6 bases from V and 11 from J, leaving 26 bases between them. Germline CDR1 and CDR2: SNHLY and FYNNEI. The chain's CDR3 is CASSYVEGQNRVTPLHF. Here the CDR3 DNA reads TGTGCCAGCAGCTATGTCGAAGGACAGAACAGGGTCACACCCCTCCACTTT. Full variable domain (missing parts from reference TRBV2 and TRBJ1-6): EPEVTQTPSHQVTQMGQEVILRCVPISNHLYFYWYRQILGQKVEFLVSFYNNEISEKSEIFDDQFSVERPDGSNFTLKIRSTKLEDSAMYFCASSYVEGQNRVTPLHFGNGTRLTVT.

A note on this clone: The sample has other DNA sequences that encode this CDR3 too. The chain links TRBV18 to TRBJ1-1; no firm D call. CDR3 length equals 13 residues. Germline V gene lookup returns CDR1 KGHSH and CDR2 LQKENI. V was pared by 3 bases and J by 2 bases, with 7 bases between. CDR3 loop: CASSPGENTEAFF. CDR3 bases: TGTGCCAGCTCACCGGGTGAAAACACTGAAGCTTTCTTT.

DNA for the CDR3: TGCAGTGCTGGGAGCCTCAATGAGCAGTTCTTC. Translating gives CSAGSLNEQFF. This rearrangement joins TRBV20-1 to TRBJ2-1, with D possibly TRBD2 on 5 matching bases. The CDR3 is made up of 11 amino acids. V was pared by 5 bases and J by 6 bases, with 8 bases between. CDR1 and CDR2 from the germline V gene are DFQATT and SNEGSKA (reference sequence).

This chain uses TRBV25-1 with TRBJ1-1, with 8 nucleotides matching TRBD1. After removal of 4 bases from V and 11 bases from J, the junction contained 12 bases not matched to a gene. This CDR3 has 14 residues. Germline V gene lookup returns CDR1 MGHDK and CDR2 SYGVNS. This chain's CDR3 is CASSASGTGGSAFF. The CDR3 DNA follows: TGTGCCAGCAGTGCCTCCGGGACAGGCGGTTCGGCTTTCTTT. The variable domain in full, with the rest retrieved from reference TRBV25-1 and TRBJ1-1, is EADIYQTPRYLVIGTGKKITLECSQTMGHDKMYWYQQDPGMELHLIHYSYGVNSTEKGDLSSESTVSRIRTEHFPLTLESARPSHTSQYLCASSASGTGGSAFFGQGTRLTVV.

This chain links TRBV18 with TRBJ2-5, with 8 bases fitting TRBD2. With V trimmed by 1 base and J by 5 bases, 6 bases remained unmatched. Germline loops: CDR1 KGHSH, CDR2 LQKENI. The CDR3 extends over 15 amino acids. CDR3 sequence reads: CASSPRTSGRETQYF. CDR3 DNA: TGTGCCAGCTCACCACGAACTAGCGGTCGGGAGACCCAGTACTTC.

The chain employs TRBV14 and TRBJ1-2; D remains unclear. The ends were cut back, 3 bases at V and 8 bases at J, with 13 bases in the middle. This CDR3 contains 13 residues. Germline-derived CDR1 and CDR2 are SGHDN and FVKESK. The CDR3 sequence: CASSQAEFSGYTF. The DNA of the CDR3 is TGTGCCAGCAGCCAGGCCGAGTTTAGCGGCTACACCTTC.

This chain connects TRBV11-1 to TRBJ2-3; weak D call: TRBD2 (5 bases). The CDR3 has 17 amino acids. The germline V gene has CDR1 SGHAT and CDR2 FQDESV (reference sequence). Trimming cost V 5 bases and J 2 bases, with 20 bases left between them. The CDR3 DNA follows: TGTGCCAGCAGCCCTCATGGACTGCCTCGCTTCACAGATACGCAGTATTTT. It specifies CASSPHGLPRFTDTQYF.

The chain couples TRBV19 to TRBJ1-2; D remains unclear. With 2 bases removed from V and 1 base from J, the gap between germline ends came to 5 bases. Germline V gene lookup returns CDR1 LNHDA and CDR2 SQIVND (reference sequence). This CDR3 comprises 13 residues. The CDR3, as DNA: TGTGCCAGTAGTATAAACAGTAACTATGGCTACACCTTC. It translates to CASSINSNYGYTF. Full variable domain (rest looked up from reference TRBV19 and TRBJ1-2): DGGITQSPKYLFRKEGQNVTLSCEQNLNHDAMYWYRQDPGQGLRLIYYSQIVNDFQKGDIAEGYSVSREKKESFPLTVTSAQKNPTAFYLCASSINSNYGYTFGSGTRLTVV.

The genes are TRBV7-2 and TRBJ1-2, with D unresolved. V was shortened by 1 base and J by 2 bases, with 2 bases between the two germline ends. The CDR3 extends over 12 amino acids. Germline CDR1 reads SGHTA; CDR2 reads FQGNSA. The CDR3 sequence: CASSLVNYGYTF. The CDR3 coding sequence is TGTGCCAGCAGCTTAGTAAACTATGGCTACACCTTC.

The rearrangement uses TRBV2 and TRBJ2-7; tentatively, D is TRBD2 (5 bases). CDR1 and CDR2 (germline): SNHLY, FYNNEI. The V end lost 5 bases, the J end lost 0 bases, and 23 bases lay between the germline ends. The CDR3 runs to 18 residues. The CDR3 DNA reads as TGTGCCAGCAGTTTCCAGACTATAGCCAGGAGAAGCTCCTACGAGCAGTACTTC. It codes for CASSFQTIARRSSYEQYF. The variable domain in full, with the rest retrieved from reference TRBV2 and TRBJ2-7, is EPEVTQTPSHQVTQMGQEVILRCVPISNHLYFYWYRQILGQKVEFLVSFYNNEISEKSEIFDDQFSVERPDGSNFTLKIRSTKLEDSAMYFCASSFQTIARRSSYEQYFGPGTRLTVT.

CDR3 sequence: CASSESGVGGANVLTF. CDR3 coding DNA: TGTGCCAGCAGTGAATCAGGGGTAGGGGGGGCCAACGTCCTGACTTTC. The genes are TRBV25-1 and TRBJ2-6, with a tentative D call TRBD1 (6 bases). Trimming removed 1 base from V and 4 bases from J, with 11 bases in between. The CDR3 contains 16 residues. Germline values: CDR1 MGHDK, CDR2 SYGVNS.

The rearrangement uses TRBV7-9 and TRBJ2-3; D not certain. Germline assignment: CDR1 SEHNR and CDR2 FQNEAQ (reference sequence). Trimming stripped 8 bases from V and 3 bases from J, with 12 bases between. This CDR3 is built from 13 residues. The CDR3 nucleotides are TGTGCCAGCTCCCGAACCCTTACAGATACGCAGTATTTT. This encodes CASSRTLTDTQYF.

This clone was seen just once. The J gene is TRBJ1-2, the V gene TRBV6-5; weak D call: TRBD1 (5 bases). CDR1 and CDR2 from the germline V gene are MNHEY and SVGAGI. The CDR3 is 10 amino acids. The CDR3 coding sequence is TGTGCGTCGGGGGACTATGGCTACACCTTC. Its protein is CASGDYGYTF.

The J gene is TRBJ2-7, the V gene TRBV19; no firm D call. The CDR3 length is 16 residues. The V end lost 5 bases, the J end lost 4 bases, and 21 bases lay between the germline ends. CDR1 and CDR2 from the germline V gene are LNHDA and SQIVND (reference sequence). CDR3 nucleotides: TGTGCCAGTAGTCCCCCGCAGGATGGCTATCCATACGAGCAGTACTTC. Translation: CASSPPQDGYPYEQYF.

This sequence joins TRBV11-2 and TRBJ1-5; D not certain. The CDR3 contains 15 residues. Deletions cut 0 bases from V and 2 bases from J, with 8 bases between. The germline gives CDR1 SGHAT, CDR2 FQNNGV. The CDR3 here is CASSLDMSGNQPQHF. Written as DNA, the CDR3 is TGTGCCAGCAGCTTAGACATGAGCGGCAATCAGCCCCAGCATTTT.

The chain employs TRBV14 and TRBJ2-7; 13 bases line up with TRBD2. Germline V gene lookup returns CDR1 SGHDN and CDR2 FVKESK. CDR3 size: 20 residues. Trimming took 2 bases from V and 0 from J; bases not matched to a gene: 13. The DNA of the CDR3 is TGTGCCAGCAGCCAATTAAGCGGCGCACGGACTAGCGGGAGCTCCTACGAGCAGTACTTC. As protein: CASSQLSGARTSGSSYEQYF.

This clone was counted once. The chain couples TRBV4-2 to TRBJ2-7; the match to TRBD2 covers 11 bases. This CDR3 is 17 amino acids long. Germline assignment: CDR1 LGHNA and CDR2 YNFKEQ. Trimming cost V 1 base and J 3 bases; bases outside gene matches: 8. The CDR3: CASSQATSGGASYEQYF. Here the CDR3 DNA reads TGTGCCAGCAGCCAAGCTACTAGCGGGGGAGCTAGCTACGAGCAGTACTTC.

This clone occurred once. V and J are TRBV11-2 and TRBJ2-7, with D unresolved. Trimming stripped 8 bases from V and 4 bases from J, with 21 bases between. This CDR3 comprises 15 residues. CDR1 and CDR2 (germline): SGHAT, FQNNGV. The CDR3 loop is CASARAAYDLYEQYF. CDR3 nucleotides: TGTGCCAGCGCCCGTGCCGCCTATGATTTGTACGAGCAGTACTTC.

V is TRBV7-9 and J is TRBJ2-2; TRBD1 might be the D (6 bases). In germline, CDR1 is SEHNR, CDR2 FQNEAQ (reference sequence). Deletions cut 5 bases from V and 4 bases from J, with 20 bases between. The CDR3 covers 17 residues. For the CDR3, the DNA is TGTGCCAGCAGCGCCAGCCGGTCAAAACAGGGCACCGGGGAGCTGTTTTTT. This encodes CASSASRSKQGTGELFF.